This T cell receptor beta chain comes out of a study of spatial heterogeneity in lung cancer. Across the study: Tumor-region TCR transcript counts correlated strongly with a T cell module score from matched bulk RNA-seq.

TCRdb ran MiXCR on the 5' RACE reads and lists one entry per CDR3 protein. The sample has under 8,500 distinct CDR3 sequences, over 9.5% seen once. Looked up from germline, CDR1 is MGHRA and CDR2 is YSYEKL. V gave up 1 base and J gave up 1 base, with 11 bases separating them. This CDR3 is 15 amino acids long. Overall study findings and caveats: Tumoral mutation counts were tracked by counts of expanded intratumoral alpha and beta TCRs. Regional and ubiquitous nonsynonymous mutations were tracked by counts of regional and ubiquitous expanded TCRs, respectively.

The time point is: sample taken at primary tumor resection. Unsorted tumor, nontumor lung tissue or cryopreserved PBMC supplied the whole RNA. This clonotype was seen repeatedly, ten times or more. What it binds is not known. The V and J genes are TRBV4-1 and TRBJ2-7; D unclear. The receptor was isolated from a male donor with early-stage non-small cell lung cancer. The input for sequencing was lung tumor tissue, taken at surgery. CDR3 amino acids: CASSQAGALSYEQYF. Written as DNA, the CDR3 is TGCGCCAGCAGCCAAGCGGGTGCGCTTTCCTACGAGCAGTACTTC.